The clone carrying this TCR beta chain has at least ten counts. What it binds is not known. These data originate in a study of regulatory T cells in long-lasting Graves disease. The time point was: newly diagnosed GD, antithyroid drugs for less than 3 months. The TCR library was made from RNA extracted from PBMCs. This CDR3 contains 16 residues. Trimming took 5 bases from V and 3 from J; bases not matched to a gene: 6. Germline V CDR1 and CDR2: MDHEN, SYDVKM. Relying on iRepertoire HTBI primers and Arm-PCR of CDR3 regions, the team built TCR beta libraries. TCRdb passed the multiplex PCR reads through MiXCR, listing each CDR3 protein once. The sample shows about 470,000 distinct CDR3 sequences, 14% to 15% of them seen only once. General study findings and limits: Favoring TRBV28, TRBJ1-2 and TRBJ2-5 was a feature seen in persistent disease.

These same data were also listed under a study on T cells in Graves' hyperthyroidism and ophthalmopathy. That paper adds: Newly diagnosed patients aged 18 to 65 had hyperthyroidism of under 2 months' duration.

The TCR was taken from a woman aged 25 to 45 with Graves disease. This chain joins TRBV28 and TRBJ2-3; 12 nucleotides agree with TRBD2. This specimen was peripheral blood mononuclear cells (PBMCs), taken at new diagnosis, from a patient treated with antithyroid drugs. The CDR3 nucleotides read TGTGCCAGCAGTAGAGGGACTAGCGGGTCAACAGATACGCAGTATTTT. It translates to CASSRGTSGSTDTQYF. Full variable domain (remainder filled in from reference TRBV28 and TRBJ2-3): DVKVTQSSRYLVKRTGEKVFLECVQDMDHENMFWYRQDPGLGLRLIYFSYDVKMKEKGDIPEGYSVSREKKERFSLILESASTNQTSMYLCASSRGTSGSTDTQYFGPGTRLTVL.